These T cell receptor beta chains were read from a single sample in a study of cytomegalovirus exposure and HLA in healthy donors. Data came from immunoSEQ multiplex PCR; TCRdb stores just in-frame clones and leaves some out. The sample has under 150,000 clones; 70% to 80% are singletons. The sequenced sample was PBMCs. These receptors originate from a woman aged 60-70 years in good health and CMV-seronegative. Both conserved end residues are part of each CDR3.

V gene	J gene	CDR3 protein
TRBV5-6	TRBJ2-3	CASSLPSGGGTDTQYF
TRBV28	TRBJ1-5	CASSLTGGNQPQHF
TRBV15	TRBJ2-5	CATSRDRGEETQYF
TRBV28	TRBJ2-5	CASQRTSGYQETQYF
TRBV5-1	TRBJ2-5	CASSLQGRQETQYF
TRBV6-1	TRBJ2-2	CASSGQGARTGELFF
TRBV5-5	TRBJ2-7	CASSLTAEQYF
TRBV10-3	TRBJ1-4	CAISDGGEGEKLFF
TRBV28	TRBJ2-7	CASSSPGGASSYEQYF
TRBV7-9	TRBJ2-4	CSSSPGWNIQYF
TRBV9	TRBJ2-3	CASSGTSGGPLGTDTQYF
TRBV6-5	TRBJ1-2	CASKKQSTNYGYTF
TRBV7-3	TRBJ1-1	CASSLLGGGMDTEAFF
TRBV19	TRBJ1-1	CASSGRWANTEAFF
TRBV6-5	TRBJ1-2	CASRRAGTGLSYTF
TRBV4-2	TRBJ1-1	CASSPLRGTEAFF
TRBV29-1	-	CSVGTSGAPEQYF
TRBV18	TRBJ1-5	CASSLRGQSSNQPQHF
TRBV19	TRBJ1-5	CASSIGTGYQPQHF
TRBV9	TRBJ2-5	CASSVDGQTGETQYF
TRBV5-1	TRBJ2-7	CASDPGDGMYEQYF
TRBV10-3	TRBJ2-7	CAISGLTGGYEQYF
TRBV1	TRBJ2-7	CTSSAKLAGGRDPRYEQYF
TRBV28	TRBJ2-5	CASKRPGLRWETQYF
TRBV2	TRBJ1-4	CASGTLSEKLFF
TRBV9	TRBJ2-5	CASSVTGGPETQYF
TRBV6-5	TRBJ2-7	CASSPQGYEQYF
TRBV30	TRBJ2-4	CAWTSRLAKNIQYF
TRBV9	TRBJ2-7	CASSVDGLTYEQYF
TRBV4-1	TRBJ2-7	CASSQDSLADEQYF
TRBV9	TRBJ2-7	CASSVQGSSYEQYF
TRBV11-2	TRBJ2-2	CASSPPGWAGELFF
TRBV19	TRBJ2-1	CASSPGTSGSNEQFF
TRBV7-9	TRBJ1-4	CASSQSRQDEKLFF
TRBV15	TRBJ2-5	CATSRDMVAGGAQYF
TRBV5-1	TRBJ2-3	CASSFSQDTDTQYF
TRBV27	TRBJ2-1	CASSSTAGNYNEQFF
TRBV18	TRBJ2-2	CASSPTLAGGPSGELFF
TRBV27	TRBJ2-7	CASRLQGGPYEQYF
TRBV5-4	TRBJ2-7	CASSPASGRADEQYF